Below are 18 T cell receptor beta chains sequenced from a single sample in a study of blood T cell repertoires in COVID-19. The method was immunoSEQ multiplex PCR; TCRdb's version includes in-frame clones alone and lacks a portion of them. The sample consists of 200,000 to 250,000 clones, 80% to 90% of them appearing once. The sequencing sample was made of peripheral blood. Source of these receptors: a man aged 25 to 40 with active or convalescent COVID-19.

This clone was found a few times. The V and J genes are TRBV9 and TRBJ2-7; D call uncertain. Trimming left V 3 bases short and J 2 bases short, with 9 bases between. This CDR3 comprises 13 residues. Per the germline V gene, CDR1 is SGDLS and CDR2 is YYNGEE. The CDR3 is CASSGGSTYEQYF. As DNA, the CDR3 is TGTGCCAGCAGCGGAGGCTCGACCTACGAGCAGTACTTC.

The chain is built from TRBV7-9 and TRBJ2-1, with D possibly being TRBD2 (6 bases). V lost 1 base to trimming and J lost 7 bases, with 11 bases between them. This CDR3 comprises 14 residues. Germline CDR1 and CDR2: SEHNR and FQNEAQ (reference sequence). The DNA for the CDR3 is TGTGCCAGCAGCTTAGGCGACGGGAGAAATGAGCAGTTCTTC. This translates into CASSLGDGRNEQFF. The whole variable domain, remainder taken from reference TRBV7-9 and TRBJ2-1, is DTGVSQNPRHKITKRGQNVTFRCDPISEHNRLYWYRQTLGQGPEFLTYFQNEAQLEKSRLLSDRFSAERPKGSFSTLEIQRTEQGDSAMYLCASSLGDGRNEQFFGPGTRLTVL.

The chain joins TRBV28 to TRBJ1-6; possibly TRBD1 for D (6 bases). The ends were cut back, 4 bases at V and 5 bases at J, with 12 bases in the middle. CDR3 size: 15 residues. Germline V gives CDR1 MDHEN, CDR2 SYDVKM. The DNA of the CDR3 is TGTGCCAGCAGTTACGGGACAACCAATAATTCACCCCTCCACTTT. The encoded protein is CASSYGTTNNSPLHF.

The genes are TRBV14 and TRBJ2-3; a possible D gene is TRBD1 (6 bases). Germline assignment: CDR1 SGHDN and CDR2 FVKESK. Trimming stripped 0 bases from V and 1 base from J, with 11 bases between. This CDR3 comprises 16 residues. CDR3 in amino acids: CASSQDMTGRTDTQYF. CDR3 DNA: TGTGCCAGCAGCCAAGACATGACAGGCCGCACAGATACGCAGTATTTT.

This chain uses TRBV10-1 with TRBJ2-5; 8 bases are shared with TRBD2. The CDR3 runs 14 residues. V lost 5 bases to trimming and J lost 5 bases; unmatched junction nucleotides: 7. Germline V gives CDR1 WNHNN, CDR2 SYGVQD (reference sequence). CDR3 coding DNA: TGCGCCAGCAGTCCGGGACTAGGTGTTGAGACCCAGTACTTC. This encodes CASSPGLGVETQYF.

This rearrangement joins TRBV28 to TRBJ1-5; D remains unclear. This CDR3 is 14 amino acids long. Trimming pared 6 bases from V and 6 bases from J, leaving 15 bases between. Germline V lookup: CDR1 MDHEN, CDR2 SYDVKM. The CDR3 coding sequence is TGTGCCAGCAGCTTGGGCGGGCCCGGTCAGCCCCAGCATTTT. Its protein is CASSLGGPGQPQHF. Complete variable domain (other parts from reference TRBV28 and TRBJ1-5): DVKVTQSSRYLVKRTGEKVFLECVQDMDHENMFWYRQDPGLGLRLIYFSYDVKMKEKGDIPEGYSVSREKKERFSLILESASTNQTSMYLCASSLGGPGQPQHFGDGTRLSIL.

This chain connects TRBV19 to TRBJ2-1; 12 bases are shared with TRBD2. This CDR3 is 16 amino acids long. Germline V CDR1 and CDR2: LNHDA, SQIVND (reference sequence). J lost 4 bases, V lost 3 bases, and 4 bases had no gene match. The chain's CDR3 is CASSIILAGGYNEQFF. CDR3 DNA: TGTGCCAGTAGTATTATTCTAGCGGGAGGGTACAATGAGCAGTTCTTC.

The V call is TRBV4-2, the J call TRBJ2-1; D possibly corresponds to TRBD2 (5 bases). Germline assignment: CDR1 LGHNA and CDR2 YNFKEQ. V shed 5 bases and J shed 1 base, with 9 bases lying between them. The CDR3 runs 14 residues. CDR3 nucleotide sequence: TGTGCCAGCAGCGGAAGGAGGTCCTACAATGAGCAGTTCTTC. It specifies CASSGRRSYNEQFF.

V and J are TRBV7-2 and TRBJ2-7, with D unclear. Trimming took 5 bases from V and 1 from J, leaving 12 bases between them. The CDR3 contains 14 residues. Germline-derived CDR1 and CDR2 are SGHTA and FQGNSA. The chain's CDR3 is CASSKIVGSYEQYF. In DNA form, the CDR3 reads TGTGCCAGCAGCAAAATTGTCGGGTCCTACGAGCAGTACTTC.

This rearrangement joins TRBV11-2 to TRBJ2-6; unclear D gene. V was trimmed by 3 bases and J by 2 bases, leaving 5 bases between them. The V gene's germline CDR1 is SGHAT and CDR2 FQNNGV. CDR3 size: 14 residues. The CDR3 spells CASSFFAGANVLTF. CDR3 in DNA: TGTGCCAGCAGCTTTTTCGCTGGGGCCAACGTCCTGACTTTC.

This clone was counted between two and nine times. The chain links TRBV11-2 to TRBJ2-7; 9 bases agree with TRBD2. Germline CDR1 and CDR2: SGHAT and FQNNGV. This CDR3 spans 16 amino acids. V lost 0 bases, J lost 2 bases, and 5 bases stayed unmatched. The CDR3 DNA follows: TGTGCCAGCAGCTTAGACCAGCGGGGGGCTACCTACGAGCAGTACTTC. This sequence encodes CASSLDQRGATYEQYF.

The V and J genes are TRBV5-1 and TRBJ1-6; D is uncertain. The germline V gene encodes CDR1 SGHRS and CDR2 YFSETQ. The ends were cut back, 0 bases at V and 8 bases at J, with 12 bases in the middle. This CDR3 contains 15 residues. The CDR3 DNA is TGCGCCAGCAGCTTGGAGCCCGGTTTTGATTCACCCCTCCACTTT. It translates to CASSLEPGFDSPLHF. Using reference TRBV5-1 and TRBJ1-6 for the parts outside the CDR3, the full variable domain is KAGVTQTPRYLIKTRGQQVTLSCSPISGHRSVSWYQQTPGQGLQFLFEYFSETQRNKGNFPGRFSGRQFSNSRSEMNVSTLELGDSALYLCASSLEPGFDSPLHFGNGTRLTVT.

The genes are TRBV11-2 and TRBJ2-1; D might be TRBD1 (6 bases). Per germline, CDR1 SGHAT and CDR2 FQNNGV. Trimming took off 5 bases at V and 5 bases at J, with 16 bases between the two ends. CDR3 length: 15 amino acids. CDR3 protein: CASSPFGQPDNEQFF. The CDR3 DNA reads as TGTGCCAGCAGCCCCTTTGGACAGCCAGACAATGAGCAGTTCTTC.

The rearrangement links TRBV6-6 to TRBJ1-3; 7 bases are a match to TRBD1. V shed 6 bases, J shed 4 bases, and the junction held 9 bases outside the gene matches. The germline CDR1 and CDR2 sequences are MNHNY and SVGAGI (reference sequence). CDR3 length: 15 amino acids. CDR3 nucleotide sequence: TGTGCCAGCAGACCTGGACAGGCGGGAGGAAACACCATATATTTT. This gives the protein CASRPGQAGGNTIYF.

This rearrangement joins TRBV30 to TRBJ2-2, with 7 nucleotides matching TRBD2. The CDR3 extends over 14 amino acids. V was clipped by 4 bases and J by 2 bases; unmatched bases: 4. Germline V gene sequence: CDR1 GTSNPN, CDR2 SVGIG (reference sequence). Written as DNA, the CDR3 is TGTGCCTGGAATGGACTAGTTAACACCGGGGAGCTGTTTTTT. This translates into CAWNGLVNTGELFF.

This clone has just one count. The J gene is TRBJ1-5, the V gene TRBV6-2 or TRBV6-3, with TRBD1 as a possible D gene (6 bases). This CDR3 has 17 amino acids. The germline gives CDR1 MNHEY, CDR2 SVGEGT. V shed 6 bases and J shed 7 bases, with 25 bases lying between them. CDR3 bases: TGTGCCAGCAGCCCCACCTCCGAAGGACAGTTTGGGCAGCCCCAGCATTTT. This gives the protein CASSPTSEGQFGQPQHF.

The rearrangement joins TRBV28 to TRBJ1-5, with D possibly TRBD1 on 5 matching bases. Germline V gives CDR1 MDHEN, CDR2 SYDVKM. The V end was cut by 2 bases, the J end by 8 bases, with 13 bases between. The CDR3 length is 14 residues. This CDR3 is CASSLRGPLKPQHF. The DNA for the CDR3 is TGTGCCAGCAGTTTAAGGGGCCCCTTGAAGCCCCAGCATTTT.

This chain joins TRBV2 and TRBJ1-1; 7 bases align to TRBD1. The CDR3 sequence is 11 residues long. V was clipped by 5 bases and J by 9 bases; unmatched bases: 3. Germline lookup yields CDR1 SNHLY and CDR2 FYNNEI. The CDR3 bases are TGTGCCAGCAGTACGGGACAGAAAGCTTTCTTT. This translates into CASSTGQKAFF.